This TCR beta chain was captured by sequencing in a study of shared clonotypes between healthy human individuals. TCRdb's copy holds only in-frame clones and misses some; the assay was immunoSEQ multiplex PCR. The sample consists of 850,000 to 1,100,000 clones, 60% to 80% of them appearing once. Findings of the study overall: The small donor group covered limited genetic and exposure diversity. Non-shared clonotypes showed lower generation probabilities than clonotypes common to all four donors.

A word on this clone: Its specificity is unknown.

This TCR was recovered from a man in his late teens or twenties in good health. Some clones in this sample may be carry-over from other donors' samples. Sample: memory CD4+ T cells from PBMCs. Noted subset: CD45RA-negative fraction.

CDR3 nucleotides: TGTGCCAGCAGCTCTTGGACAGGGGGAATACAAGAGACCCAGTACTTC. Its protein product is CASSSWTGGIQETQYF. The chain uses TRBV11-2 and TRBJ2-5, with 10 nucleotides matching TRBD1. Unmatched junction bases numbered 7, after V lost 4 bases and J lost 2 bases. Germline V gene data show CDR1 as SGHAT and CDR2 as FQNNGV. The CDR3 covers 16 residues. Together with reference TRBV11-2 and TRBJ2-5, the CDR3 gives the full variable domain: EAGVAQSPRYKIIEKRQSVAFWCNPISGHATLYWYQQILGQGPKLLIQFQNNGVVDDSQLPKDRFSAERLKGVDSTLKIQPAKLEDSAVYLCASSSWTGGIQETQYFGPGTRLLVL.